This TCR beta chain was recorded in a study of cytomegalovirus exposure and HLA in healthy donors. Study findings and constraints: Most of the CMV-associated TCR beta chains (in a later analysis) appeared to be HLA-restricted.

This PCR relied on a set of 60 Vbeta primers and 13 Jbeta primers. The protocol was immunoSEQ multiplex PCR, while the TCRdb copy is restricted to in-frame clones and leaves out a portion. The sample shows approximately 93,000 clones, around three quarters of them seen only once. A word on this clone: Its antigen is undetermined.

Germline assignment: CDR1 SGHDN and CDR2 FVKESK. V was clipped by 3 bases and J by 5 bases; unmatched bases: 8. This CDR3 contains 16 residues. The rearrangement uses TRBV14 and TRBJ2-2; TRBD1 matches 8 bases. Sequenced: PBMCs. This clonotype was sampled from a male donor in good health and CMV-seropositive. In DNA form, the CDR3 reads TGTGCCAGCAGCCATTGGGCCAGGGGGCTGACCGGGGAGCTGTTTTTT. Residues: CASSHWARGLTGELFF.